Listed below are T cell receptor beta chains from one sample, sequenced in a study of blood T cell repertoires in COVID-19. Here immunoSEQ multiplex PCR was the method, and the copy in TCRdb shows in-frame clones only, minus some. The sample carries hundreds of thousands of clones, 87% recorded once. Sequenced sample: peripheral blood. The receptor set was obtained from a woman between 45 and 60 years old with COVID-19, enrolled during active disease. CDR3s include the opening cysteine and the closing phenylalanine or tryptophan. D genes are given only for firm matches. Size is omitted from some rows. Given values are once, few, many or a class for expanded clones.

size	V	J	D	CDR3	DNA
.	TRBV2	TRBJ2-2	.	CASTTQGGTTGELFF	TGTGCCAGCACTACTCAGGGGGGTACAACCGGGGAGCTGTTTTTT
.	TRBV7-3	TRBJ2-3	TRBD1	CASTLQGVGDTQYF	TGTGCCAGCACCTTACAGGGGGTAGGAGATACGCAGTATTTT
.	TRBV3-1/TRBV3-2	TRBJ1-4	.	CASSFVRPNEKLFF	TGTGCCAGCAGCTTCGTCCGTCCTAATGAAAAACTGTTTTTT
.	TRBV18	TRBJ1-6	TRBD1	CASIHRDRDSPLHF	TGTGCCAGTATACACCGGGACAGGGATTCACCCCTCCACTTT
.	TRBV20-1	TRBJ2-7	TRBD2	CSASGSGGRSYEQYF	TGCAGTGCTAGTGGTAGCGGGGGCCGATCCTACGAGCAGTACTTC
.	TRBV27	TRBJ2-1	TRBD1	CASSFKGAHNEQFF	TGTGCCAGCAGTTTTAAGGGGGCCCACAATGAGCAGTTCTTC
.	TRBV19	TRBJ2-2	TRBD2	CASSMGLAGVVLGTGELFF	TGTGCCAGTAGTATGGGGCTAGCGGGAGTAGTATTGGGTACCGGGGAGCTGTTTTTT
few	TRBV25-1	TRBJ1-1	TRBD1	CASRGTGATEAFF	TGTGCCAGCAGGGGCACAGGGGCCACTGAAGCTTTCTTT
.	TRBV2	TRBJ1-1	.	CATQVILTNTEAFF	TGTGCCACCCAAGTTATCTTAACAAACACTGAAGCTTTCTTT
.	TRBV7-8	TRBJ1-3	TRBD1	CATHRGGAGNTIYF	TGTGCCACCCACAGGGGGGGAGCCGGAAACACCATATATTTT
.	TRBV7-8	TRBJ1-4	TRBD1	CASSSGQAGKLFF	TGTGCCAGCAGCTCAGGACAGGCCGGAAAACTGTTTTTT
.	TRBV13	TRBJ2-3	TRBD2	CASSFSPSGRAQDTQYF	TGTGCCAGCAGCTTTAGTCCTAGCGGGAGGGCCCAAGATACGCAGTATTTT
.	TRBV10-1	TRBJ2-1	TRBD2	CASSGGGSEQFF	TGCGCCAGCAGTGGTGGCGGGAGTGAGCAGTTCTTC
.	TRBV7-8	TRBJ1-5	.	CASSTDRDQPQHF	TGTGCCAGCAGCACGGACAGAGATCAGCCCCAGCATTTT
once	TRBV27	TRBJ1-5	.	CASSPGFSQPQHF	TGTGCCAGCAGCCCAGGGTTCTCCCAGCCCCAGCATTTT
many	TRBV3-1/TRBV3-2	TRBJ2-3	.	CASSCSIF	TGTGCCAGCAGCTGCAGTATTTTT
.	TRBV5-8	TRBJ1-5	.	CASTRRVRENSNQPQHF	TGTGCCAGCACCCGGAGGGTCAGGGAGAATAGCAATCAGCCCCAGCATTTT
few	TRBV5-1	TRBJ1-1	.	CASSAGPGNTEAFF	TGCGCCAGCAGCGCTGGGCCAGGGAACACTGAAGCTTTCTTT
.	TRBV5-1	TRBJ2-2	TRBD1	CASSYRTGSNTGELFF	TGCGCCAGCAGCTACCGGACAGGGTCGAACACCGGGGAGCTGTTTTTT
few	TRBV6-5	TRBJ2-2	TRBD1	CASSPDRATGELFF	TGTGCCAGCTCACCTGACAGGGCGACCGGGGAGCTGTTTTTT
once	TRBV7-8	TRBJ2-2	TRBD1	CASSLRPPGQGSRTGELFF	TGTGCCAGCAGCTTACGTCCCCCCGGACAGGGGAGTCGGACCGGGGAGCTGTTTTTT
.	TRBV18	TRBJ2-5	TRBD1	CASSPFSGQGQETQYF	TGTGCCAGCTCACCATTCTCGGGACAGGGGCAAGAGACCCAGTACTTC
.	TRBV7-8	TRBJ2-1	.	CASRQTVYNEQFF	TGTGCCAGCAGGCAAACGGTCTACAATGAGCAGTTCTTC
.	TRBV6-5	TRBJ1-2	.	CASRIGQKLYGYTF	TGTGCCAGCAGGATCGGACAAAAGCTCTATGGCTACACCTTC
.	TRBV3-1/TRBV3-2	TRBJ2-1	TRBD2	CASSVGTSNEQFF	TGTGCCAGCAGCGTAGGGACTAGTAATGAGCAGTTCTTC
.	TRBV14	TRBJ1-3	TRBD1	CASSPGQGNTIYF	TGTGCCAGCAGTCCGGGACAGGGGAACACCATATATTTT
.	TRBV18	TRBJ2-7	.	CASSPPGQFSNEQYF	TGTGCCAGCTCACCACCAGGCCAGTTTAGCAACGAGCAGTACTTC
.	TRBV11-2	TRBJ1-5	.	CASSPGINSNQPQHF	TGTGCCAGCAGCCCAGGGATTAATAGCAATCAGCCCCAGCATTTT
once	TRBV11-3	TRBJ2-5	.	CASSLGHSQYF	TGTGCCAGCAGCTTAGGACACTCCCAGTACTTC
.	TRBV7-9	TRBJ1-2	TRBD1	CASRAGTGGYGYTF	TGTGCCAGCAGGGCCGGGACAGGGGGTTATGGCTACACCTTC
.	TRBV6-2/TRBV6-3	TRBJ2-6	TRBD2	CASSLRETSGANVLTF	TGTGCCAGCAGTTTGCGGGAGACCTCTGGGGCCAACGTCCTGACTTTC
.	TRBV6-6	TRBJ2-3	TRBD2	CASILAGGADTQYF	TGTGCCAGCATTCTAGCGGGAGGGGCAGATACGCAGTATTTT
.	TRBV7-9	TRBJ2-5	.	CASSLHRVEETQYF	TGTGCCAGCAGCTTACACAGGGTTGAAGAGACCCAGTACTTC
once	TRBV9	TRBJ2-6	.	CASSPQGGASSGANVLTF	TGTGCCAGCAGCCCTCAAGGGGGGGCTAGCTCTGGGGCCAACGTCCTGACTTTC
.	TRBV19	TRBJ1-1	TRBD1	CASRLQGADTEAFF	TGTGCCAGTAGACTCCAGGGGGCGGACACTGAAGCTTTCTTT
.	TRBV9	TRBJ2-5	TRBD2	CASSVGTTKETQYF	TGTGCCAGCAGCGTCGGGACTACAAAAGAGACCCAGTACTTC
.	TRBV5-1	TRBJ2-1	TRBD2	CASSLRAGGAVEQFF	TGCGCCAGCAGCTTGAGAGCGGGAGGGGCGGTAGAGCAGTTCTTC
.	TRBV30	TRBJ1-4	.	CAWTIEEKLFF	TGTGCCTGGACCATAGAAGAAAAACTGTTTTTT
.	TRBV15	TRBJ2-7	TRBD1	CATSRDQMRQGSYEQYF	TGTGCCACCAGCAGAGATCAGATGAGACAGGGATCCTACGAGCAGTACTTC
.	TRBV5-1	TRBJ2-5	.	CASTRTGGAKQETQYF	TGCGCCAGCACCCGGACAGGAGGGGCTAAACAAGAGACCCAGTACTTC
.	TRBV18	TRBJ2-1	TRBD2	CASSPLAGGGNEQFF	TGTGCCAGCTCACCACTGGCGGGGGGTGGCAATGAGCAGTTCTTC
.	TRBV30	TRBJ1-6	TRBD1	CAWSVNRGASSPPLHF	TGTGCCTGGAGTGTAAACAGGGGCGCCTCGTCCCCACCCCTCCACTTT
.	TRBV4-1	TRBJ2-1	TRBD2	CASSQEGGLAGHNEQFF	TGCGCCAGCAGCCAAGAAGGAGGACTAGCAGGCCACAATGAGCAGTTCTTC
.	TRBV12-5	TRBJ2-1	.	CASGLVPLTDSYNEQFF	TGTGCTAGTGGTTTGGTGCCCCTTACGGACAGTTACAATGAGCAGTTCTTC
once	TRBV7-9	TRBJ1-2	TRBD1	CASSSWGQIYGYTF	TGTGCCAGCAGCTCTTGGGGACAGATCTATGGCTACACCTTC
.	TRBV5-1	TRBJ2-6	.	CASFPGVSGANVLTF	TGCGCCAGTTTTCCGGGGGTCTCTGGGGCCAACGTCCTGACTTTC
.	TRBV6-5	TRBJ2-7	TRBD2	CASKETGTSSDEQYF	TGTGCCAGTAAGGAGACTGGGACTAGCAGCGACGAGCAGTACTTC
.	TRBV30	TRBJ1-1	.	CAWAPGDRDTEAFF	TGTGCCTGGGCCCCGGGAGATCGGGACACTGAAGCTTTCTTT